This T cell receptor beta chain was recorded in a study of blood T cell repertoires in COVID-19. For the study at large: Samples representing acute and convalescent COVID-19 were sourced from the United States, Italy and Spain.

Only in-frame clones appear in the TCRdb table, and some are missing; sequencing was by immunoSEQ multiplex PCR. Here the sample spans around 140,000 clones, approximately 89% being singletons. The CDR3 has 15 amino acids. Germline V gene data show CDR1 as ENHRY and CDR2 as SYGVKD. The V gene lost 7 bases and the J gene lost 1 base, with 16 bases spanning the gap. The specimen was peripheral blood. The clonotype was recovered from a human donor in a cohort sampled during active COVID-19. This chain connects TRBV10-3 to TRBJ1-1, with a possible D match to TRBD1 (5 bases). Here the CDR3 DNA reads TGTGCCATCAACGCGCGGGACGGTCAGAACACTGAAGCTTTCTTT. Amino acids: CAINARDGQNTEAFF.